This entry describes one T cell receptor (beta chain). The antigen is unknown. The protocol was immunoSEQ multiplex PCR, while the TCRdb copy is restricted to in-frame clones and leaves out a portion. The sample has some 140,000 clones, about 86% seen once. This entry is derived from a study of cytomegalovirus exposure and HLA in healthy donors. Whole-study results and caveats: First-cohort TCR clusters were later found to tend to co-occur in the roughly 130 validation repertoires. A classifier reportedly called cytomegalovirus status with high sensitivity and specificity. The study put 150 or so TCR beta chains on its list as cytomegalovirus-associated.

Separate from the approximately 670-subject first cohort was the roughly 120-subject validation cohort, to which the donors belonged. The CDR3 has 16 residues. Germline CDR1 and CDR2: MDHEN and SYDVKM. V lost 5 bases to trimming and J lost 5 bases; unmatched junction nucleotides: 12. The sequencing sample was made of PBMCs. The genes are TRBV28 and TRBJ2-1; 7 bases agree with TRBD1. The sequence was collected from a human donor in good health. CDR3 in DNA: TGTGCCAGCAGTCCATGGGGCAGGGGGAAACACAATGAGCAGTTCTTC. Translating gives CASSPWGRGKHNEQFF.